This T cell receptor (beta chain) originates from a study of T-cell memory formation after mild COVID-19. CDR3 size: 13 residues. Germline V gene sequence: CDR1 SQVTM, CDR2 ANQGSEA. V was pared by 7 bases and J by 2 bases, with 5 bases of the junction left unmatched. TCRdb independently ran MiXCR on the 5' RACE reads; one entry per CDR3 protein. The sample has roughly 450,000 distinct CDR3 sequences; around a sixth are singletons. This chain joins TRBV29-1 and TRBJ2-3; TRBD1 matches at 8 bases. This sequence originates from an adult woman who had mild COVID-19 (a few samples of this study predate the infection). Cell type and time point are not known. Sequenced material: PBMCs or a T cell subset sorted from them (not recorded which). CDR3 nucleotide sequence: TGCAGCGCTCGGACAGGGTACACAGATACGCAGTATTTT. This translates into CSARTGYTDTQYF.